Following are 25 T cell receptor beta chains from one sample sequenced in a study of cytomegalovirus exposure and HLA in healthy donors. The primer mix had 60 Vbeta and 13 Jbeta primers. The protocol was immunoSEQ multiplex PCR, while the TCRdb copy is restricted to in-frame clones and leaves out a portion. The sample shows about 150,000 clones, roughly three quarters of them seen only once. Sequencing input: PBMCs. Source of these receptors: a male donor in good health and CMV-seronegative.

The chain employs TRBV15 and TRBJ1-5; D is ambiguous. Germline V CDR1 and CDR2: LNHNV, YYDKDF (reference sequence). There are 17 residues in the CDR3. Trimming shortened V by 4 bases and J by 0 bases, and 16 bases separated the two germline ends. The CDR3: CATSTYSVPYSNQPQHF. The CDR3 nucleotides read TGTGCCACCAGCACCTACTCGGTCCCGTATAGCAATCAGCCCCAGCATTTT.

The chain has TRBV7-6 and TRBJ2-5, with D possibly matching TRBD2 (6 bases). Gene TRBJ2-7 matches the end of the DNA better, so the J call may be wrong. The CDR3 consists of 15 residues. The germline CDR1 and CDR2 sequences are SGHVS and FNYEAQ. The CDR3 nucleotides are TGTGCCAGCAGCTTAGGCGCGGGGCTCCCCTACGAGCAGTACTTC. It translates to CASSLGAGLPYEQYF.

Concerning this clone: Other DNA sequences in the same sample also yield this CDR3. The V and J genes are TRBV18 and TRBJ2-1; 11 bases align to TRBD2. The germline V gene has CDR1 KGHSH and CDR2 LQKENI. The length of the CDR3 is 16 residues. The J segment lost 4 bases and the V segment lost 0 bases, leaving 2 bases of the junction unmatched. For the CDR3, the DNA is TGTGCCAGCTCACCACCCGGGACTAGCGGATACAATGAGCAGTTCTTC. It codes for CASSPPGTSGYNEQFF.

The chain couples TRBV6-1 to TRBJ2-7; D ambiguous. With 8 bases removed from V and 2 bases from J, the gap between germline ends came to 10 bases. This CDR3 is 12 amino acids long. Germline loops: CDR1 MNHNS, CDR2 SASEGT. The CDR3 is CASGDGAYEQYF. The CDR3 bases are TGTGCCAGCGGAGACGGCGCCTACGAGCAGTACTTC.

The chain recombines TRBV9 with TRBJ2-3; D might be TRBD1 (5 bases). Trimming left V 0 bases short and J 6 bases short, with 17 bases between. Germline CDR1 reads SGDLS; CDR2 reads YYNGEE. The CDR3 is made up of 16 amino acids. The DNA for the CDR3 is TGTGCCAGCAGCGTAGCCGCCCAAGTTCCAGGGGATACGCAGTATTTT. Translating it yields CASSVAAQVPGDTQYF.

This chain connects TRBV7-9 to TRBJ1-1; D call uncertain. CDR1 is SEHNR and CDR2 is FQNEAQ in the germline V gene (reference sequence). The V and J ends lost 1 base and 0 bases respectively, with 9 bases between them. This CDR3 comprises 15 residues. The CDR3 spells CASSLGGSLNTEAFF. CDR3 sequence (DNA): TGTGCCAGCAGCTTAGGTGGCAGTCTGAACACTGAAGCTTTCTTT.

V usage is TRBV10-3 and J usage is TRBJ2-7; 12 bases are a match to TRBD2. Germline CDR1 and CDR2: ENHRY and SYGVKD. After removal of 10 bases from V and 0 bases from J, the junction contained 4 bases not matched to a gene. This CDR3 region has 14 residues. The CDR3 spells CATRLAGDSYEQYF. The DNA of the CDR3 is TGTGCCACGCGACTAGCGGGGGACTCCTACGAGCAGTACTTC.

This chain joins TRBV5-4 and TRBJ2-1; D unresolved. This CDR3 is 16 amino acids long. V lost 0 bases to trimming and J lost 0 bases, with 10 bases between them. Germline V gives CDR1 SGHNT, CDR2 YYREEE (reference sequence). The CDR3 loop reads CASSLAAGYSYNEQFF. The CDR3 DNA reads as TGTGCCAGCAGCTTGGCGGCAGGCTACTCCTACAATGAGCAGTTCTTC.

This clone has only one observation. The V gene is TRBV6-5, the J gene TRBJ2-1, with D possibly TRBD1 on 6 matching bases. The germline V and J ends were trimmed by 6 bases and 3 bases, with 15 bases remaining between them. The CDR3 length is 15 residues. Germline values: CDR1 MNHEY, CDR2 SVGAGI. CDR3 loop: CASSDRYLSYNEQFF. CDR3 coding DNA: TGTGCCAGCAGCGACAGGTACTTGAGCTACAATGAGCAGTTCTTC.

This clone was detected a few times. This chain joins TRBV6-6 and TRBJ2-7; 8 bases are shared with TRBD1. V dropped 2 bases and J dropped 2; count of bases not matched to a gene: 5. Germline V gives CDR1 MNHNY, CDR2 SVGAGI (reference sequence). CDR3 length equals 15 residues. The CDR3 sequence is CASSYLTTGAYEQYF. As DNA, the CDR3 is TGTGCCAGCAGTTACCTCACGACAGGGGCCTACGAGCAGTACTTC.

The V call is TRBV7-8, the J call TRBJ1-5; D uncertain. Trimming took 2 bases from V and 10 from J, leaving 15 bases between them. The CDR3 has 14 residues. Germline V CDR1 and CDR2: SGHVS, FQNEAQ. This CDR3 is CASSLYTTDQPQHF. CDR3 nucleotides: TGTGCCAGCAGCTTATATACAACAGACCAACCCCAGCATTTT.

The chain has TRBV5-8 and TRBJ2-1; maybe TRBD2 (6 bases). Looked up from germline, CDR1 is SGHTS and CDR2 is YDEGEE. The V gene lost 1 base and the J gene lost 0 bases, with 8 bases spanning the gap. The CDR3 spans 15 residues. CDR3 coding DNA: TGTGCCAGCAGCTTGTCCGGGGGCTCCTACAATGAGCAGTTCTTC. Translation gives CASSLSGGSYNEQFF.

The rearrangement joins TRBV12-5 to TRBJ1-6; D is perhaps TRBD1 (5 bases). The V end lost 9 bases, the J end lost 7 bases, and 16 bases lay between the germline ends. The CDR3 loop spans 14 amino acids. Germline CDR1 reads LGHNT; CDR2 reads FRNRAP. CDR3: CARGGGKTNSPLHF. For the CDR3, the DNA is TGTGCTAGGGGGGGAGGGAAAACAAATTCACCCCTCCACTTT.

Of note for this clone: Within the sample, other DNA sequences also encode this same CDR3. This chain uses TRBV7-2 with TRBJ1-5; 11 bases match TRBD1. V shed 5 bases and J 4 bases; nucleotides not matched to a gene: 4. The CDR3 is 15 residues long. From germline, CDR1 is SGHTA and CDR2 FQGNSA. The CDR3 coding sequence is TGTGCCAGCAGCCCGGGACAGGGGGGTAATCAGCCCCAGCATTTT. Encoded protein: CASSPGQGGNQPQHF. The entire variable domain, with the rest obtained from reference TRBV7-2 and TRBJ1-5, is as follows: GAGVSQSPSNKVTEKGKDVELRCDPISGHTALYWYRQSLGQGLEFLIYFQGNSAPDKSGLPSDRFSAERTGGSVSTLTIQRTQQEDSAVYLCASSPGQGGNQPQHFGDGTRLSIL.

J is TRBJ1-2 and V is TRBV11-1; D might be TRBD1 (5 bases). This CDR3 comprises 15 residues. CDR1 is SGHAT, CDR2 FQDESV, per germline (reference sequence). V was shortened by 5 bases and J by 4 bases, with 17 bases between the two germline ends. The CDR3 DNA sequence: TGTGCCAGCAGCCCGATTCAGGGTTTTTCCTATGGCTACACCTTC. Translated, it gives CASSPIQGFSYGYTF. The full variable domain, rest sourced from reference TRBV11-1 and TRBJ1-2, is EAEVAQSPRYKITEKSQAVAFWCDPISGHATLYWYRQILGQGPELLVQFQDESVVDDSQLPKDRFSAERLKGVDSTLKIQPAELGDSAMYLCASSPIQGFSYGYTFGSGTRLTVV.

The CDR3 loop reads CASSPREEKLFF. The CDR3, as DNA: TGTGCCAGTAGTCCCCGAGAGGAAAAACTGTTTTTT. The chain has TRBV19 and TRBJ1-4; no reliable D call. This CDR3 is 12 amino acids long. Germline lookup yields CDR1 LNHDA and CDR2 SQIVND (reference sequence). V was clipped by 5 bases and J by 8 bases, with 9 bases between them.

The V and J genes are TRBV10-3 and TRBJ2-3; the D gene is possibly TRBD2 (7 bases). Per the germline V gene, CDR1 is ENHRY and CDR2 is SYGVKD. V lost 6 bases to trimming and J lost 2 bases, with 30 bases between them. The CDR3 consists of 20 residues. The CDR3 DNA sequence: TGTGCCATCAGGACGGGGGGTGGGGGCCGTAAGCGGTCACACACAGATACGCAGTATTTT. Translating gives CAIRTGGGGRKRSHTDTQYF.

The gene calls are TRBV13 and TRBJ1-5; D ambiguous. Germline CDR1 is PRHDT and CDR2 is FYEKMQ (reference sequence). Trimming shortened V by 5 bases and J by 3 bases, and 8 bases separated the two germline ends. The CDR3 has 13 residues. The CDR3 loop reads CASSLRSNQPQHF. The CDR3 nucleotides read TGTGCCAGCAGCCTAAGATCCAATCAGCCCCAGCATTTT.

The chain recombines TRBV5-8 with TRBJ1-5, with TRBD1 identical over 8 bases. Germline V gives CDR1 SGHTS, CDR2 YDEGEE. This CDR3 has 14 residues. J lost 6 bases, V lost 4 bases, and 6 bases had no gene match. The CDR3 loop reads CASSPGQGSQPQHF. CDR3 in DNA: TGTGCCAGCAGCCCAGGACAGGGAAGTCAGCCCCAGCATTTT.

This sequence joins TRBV6-5 and TRBJ2-5, with D possibly TRBD1 on 6 matching bases. The V end lost 6 bases, the J end lost 1 base, and 15 bases lay between the germline ends. The CDR3 extends over 15 amino acids. In germline, CDR1 is MNHEY, CDR2 SVGAGI. The CDR3 here is CASSLPGQIQETQYF. The CDR3 DNA reads TGTGCCAGCAGCCTCCCCGGACAGATCCAAGAGACCCAGTACTTC.

V usage is TRBV30 and J usage is TRBJ2-5, with D tentatively TRBD1 (5 bases). Per the germline V gene, CDR1 is GTSNPN and CDR2 is SVGIG (reference sequence). The CDR3 is 15 amino acids. V was cut by 2 bases and J by 0 bases, with 13 bases left in between. The DNA of the CDR3 is TGTGCCTGGAGTCCTACAGGAGCGTACCAAGAGACCCAGTACTTC. As protein: CAWSPTGAYQETQYF.

The chain joins TRBV19 to TRBJ2-1; the match to TRBD2 covers 8 bases. V lost 3 bases, J lost 8 bases, and 9 bases stayed unmatched. The germline V gene encodes CDR1 LNHDA and CDR2 SQIVND (reference sequence). The CDR3 covers 15 residues. The DNA of the CDR3 is TGTGCCAGTAGTATCCCGGCTAGCGGGTGGCATGAGCAGTTCTTC. Translated: CASSIPASGWHEQFF.

This chain joins TRBV7-9 and TRBJ2-7; D gene unclear. V was clipped by 4 bases and J by 5 bases, with 3 bases between them. This CDR3 comprises 10 residues. CDR1 and CDR2 (germline): SEHNR, FQNEAQ (reference sequence). CDR3 sequence reads: CASSSHEQYF. The CDR3 DNA follows: TGTGCCAGCAGCTCTCACGAGCAGTACTTC.

This clone was observed a few times. This chain links TRBV25-1 with TRBJ2-3; 9 nucleotides line up with TRBD1. CDR3 size: 15 residues. Germline trimming cut 5 bases from V and 1 base from J; bases unmatched to any gene: 4. Germline V gene sequence: CDR1 MGHDK, CDR2 SYGVNS. The CDR3 reads CASSPRDRGTDTQYF. In DNA form, the CDR3 reads TGTGCCAGCAGTCCGAGGGACAGGGGCACAGATACGCAGTATTTT.

This clone came up once. The CDR3 region is CASSLGSGFETQYF. The CDR3 nucleotides read TGCGCCAGCAGCTTGGGTAGCGGGTTCGAGACCCAGTACTTC. The chain combines TRBV5-1 with TRBJ2-5; 7 bases map to TRBD2. This CDR3 has 14 amino acids. The V gene end was trimmed by 0 bases and the J gene end by 5 bases; junction bases not matched to a gene: 4. The germline CDR1 and CDR2 sequences are SGHRS and YFSETQ.